This TCR beta chain was documented in a study of STAT5B mutations in CD4+ large granular lymphocyte leukemia. Findings of the study overall: The CD4+ versus CD8+ T-LGLL clonality difference may reflect limited sample size. TRBV06-family usage was enriched in top patient clones (8/27) versus controls (2/35).

CDR3 size: 13 residues. With V trimmed by 4 bases and J by 12 bases, 11 bases remained unmatched. Germline loops: CDR1 MDHEN, CDR2 SYDVKM. The survey-level immunoSEQ assay was used. In the original workflow: Lowest detectable productive clonotype frequency was 2.59 x 10-5. The method was immunoSEQ multiplex PCR; TCRdb's version includes in-frame clones alone and lacks a portion of them. The V and J calls and clone size were taken over from that table, and D and trimming were inferred from the DNA. This sample has fewer than 40,000 clones, with roughly 78% found just once. There are a few counts of this clone. Its antigen is not known.

This clonotype was obtained from a human donor in good health. The V gene is TRBV28, the J gene TRBJ1-1, with 7 bases fitting TRBD1. The specimen was CD4+ T cells from blood buffy coats. CDR3 nucleotides: TGTGCCAGCAGTTACGCGATCCAGGGGGTACCTTTCTTT. Translating gives CASSYAIQGVPFF.